This T cell receptor beta chain comes out of a study of regulatory T cells in long-lasting Graves disease (dated by TCRdb to the early 2020s). For the wider study: Antithyroid drugs had been taken for less than 3 months by newly diagnosed Graves' disease patients. This study used TCR sequencing and RNA sequencing of peripheral blood to compare persistent Graves' disease patients against newly diagnosed Graves' disease patients. The study was conducted in China and was registered as a clinical trial. TCR sequencing covered 13 persistent and roughly 20 newly diagnosed Graves' disease patients, around 35 samples in total.

The time point label of this sample denotes: newly diagnosed GD, antithyroid drugs for less than 3 months. For both TCR sequencing and RNA sequencing, RNA was extracted from PBMCs using TRIzol. The diagnosis of Graves' disease followed American Thyroid Association guidelines. Recruitment of patients was carried out at an endocrinology department in Xi'an, China. From each patient, 7.5 to 10 milliliters of peripheral blood was collected into an EDTA anticoagulant tube. Ficoll Paque Plus density gradient separation was used to isolate PBMCs, and no additional T cell sorting was done. An Agilent 2100 Bioanalyzer and agarose gel were used to check RNA quality, and a NanoDrop 2000 was used to measure RNA concentration. CDR1 and CDR2 are drawn from the germline V gene: SGHAT, FQNNGV. Trimming at the junction amounts to 1 base on V and 5 bases on J, and the germline ends lie 12 bases apart. CDR3 length: 15 amino acids, cysteine to phenylalanine. The CDR3 DNA has 45 bases and is translated from base 1.

Library preparation was by multiplex PCR. Reads for this sample came from an Illumina HiSeq 4000. To build TCR beta libraries, CDR3 regions were amplified by Arm-PCR using iRepertoire HTBI primers. Before sequencing, the PCR products underwent gel purification. Processing in the source paper ran as follows. Across samples, 55 to 80 TRBV and approximately 15 TRBJ segments were identified and used for gene usage analysis of CDR3 amino acid clonotypes. Filtered high-quality paired reads were merged into contigs using COPE and FqMerger. BLAST was used to align contigs to IMGT TRBV, TRBD and TRBJ reference genes, and CDR3 was defined according to IMGT. Clonotypes above 0.1% frequency were classified as highly expanded clones. Shannon entropy served as the measure of repertoire diversity, while the Gini coefficient captured V-J evenness. Public clonotypes were defined as clonotypes shared by more than one individual. The public reads were run again by TCRdb, first through fastp at Q25 and then through MiXCR, and only productive beta chains were kept. Here each entry gathers all rows of one CDR3 protein and keeps the most common genes and DNA. For this entry, the V and J calls and clone size follow TCRdb and not the study's own pipeline. For this sample the table gives approximately 230,000 distinct CDR3 sequences, of which about 16% were detected only once. The ten largest account for 22% of the sample.

This clonotype was found many times. Its antigen is unknown. Nothing much larger sits one base from this clone, and base qualities are not available. The study at large found these results: TRBV28, TRBJ1-2 and TRBJ2-5 were preferentially used in persistent disease, while TRBV20-1 and TRBJ2-1 were favored in newly diagnosed disease. Peripheral blood alone was examined, since thyroid tissue, which constituted the primary lesion, could not be accessed. Sequencing and analysis were restricted to the TCR beta chain. A larger number of public clonotypes was shared among persistent patients (approximately 3,000) than among newly diagnosed patients (approximately 1,000). Compared with newly diagnosed patients, patients with persistent Graves' disease had lower TCR Shannon entropy and fewer highly expanded clones, which suggests clonal expansion. The authors acknowledged the small sample size as a limitation that may reduce accuracy.

This chain joins TRBV11-2 to TRBJ2-1; the best D guess is TRBD2, with 5 bases matching. This clonotype was obtained from a female donor with Graves disease. Source: peripheral blood mononuclear cells (PBMCs), taken at new diagnosis, from a patient treated with antithyroid drugs. At the DNA level, the sequence is TGTGCCAGCAGCTTAGTGTCAGGAGGTGACAATGAGCAGTTCTTC. Translated, this gives CASSLVSGGDNEQFF.